This T cell receptor beta chain was observed in a study of blood T cell repertoires in COVID-19. Study information: Samples taken during acute and convalescent COVID-19 were collected in the United States, Italy and Spain.

The CDR3 covers 11 residues. Germline loops: CDR1 DFQATT, CDR2 SNEGSKA (reference sequence). The V end was cut by 3 bases, the J end by 5 bases, with 7 bases between. As handled by the study authors: Reference gene primer amplification in the assay estimated nucleated cell counts. Generated by immunoSEQ multiplex PCR, the TCRdb table keeps only in-frame clones and is missing some. V and J calls and clone size come straight from that table; D and trimming were deduced from the DNA. The data contain some 59,000 clones, over 60% of them singletons. Followed over time, Seattle patients had been enrolled while infection was active.

The clonotype originates from a man aged 30 to 45 with COVID-19, enrolled during active disease. The V gene is TRBV20-1, the J gene TRBJ1-2; TRBD1 might be the D (5 bases). The sequenced sample was peripheral blood. The CDR3 protein is CSASGGYGYTF. CDR3 DNA sequence: TGCAGTGCTAGCGGGGGTTATGGCTACACCTTC.